The 29 T cell receptor beta chains below were found in one sample sequenced in a study of T cells in localized non-small cell lung cancer. Sequenced by immunoSEQ multiplex PCR; TCRdb stores in-frame clones only, minus some. This sample has around 100,000 clones; around 90% occur once, and the top ten carry around 15%. The source material was peripheral blood, sampled before any cancer treatment. Receptors originate from a man aged 35 to 70 with stage I squamous cell lung carcinoma.

The chain couples TRBV5-1 to TRBJ1-2, with D perhaps TRBD1 (6 bases). Germline CDR1 is SGHRS and CDR2 is YFSETQ. CDR3 length: 17 amino acids. V lost 2 bases to trimming and J lost 8 bases, with 25 bases between them. CDR3 region: CASSFTPQGRVQGGYTF. Written as DNA, the CDR3 is TGCGCCAGCAGCTTTACGCCACAGGGTAGGGTGCAGGGCGGCTACACCTTC.

V is TRBV27 and J is TRBJ2-7; D is ambiguous. CDR3 length equals 12 residues. Germline-derived CDR1 and CDR2 are MNHEY and SMNVEV (reference sequence). V was cut by 6 bases and J by 6 bases, with 12 bases left in between. The CDR3 sequence: CASSPGWGEQYF. Written as DNA, the CDR3 is TGTGCCAGCAGCCCCGGGTGGGGCGAGCAGTACTTC.

The chain recombines TRBV5-4 with TRBJ2-5; 10 bases map to TRBD2. The CDR3 covers 16 residues. The V gene end was trimmed by 4 bases and the J gene end by 1 base; junction bases not matched to a gene: 7. Germline CDR1 and CDR2: SGHNT and YYREEE (reference sequence). The CDR3 spells CASSPKLAGSQETQYF. CDR3 sequence (DNA): TGTGCCAGCAGCCCGAAACTAGCGGGGAGCCAAGAGACCCAGTACTTC.

The rearrangement links TRBV5-1 to TRBJ1-5; the D gene is possibly TRBD1 (5 bases). This CDR3 comprises 13 residues. Trimming pared 2 bases from V and 4 bases from J, leaving 7 bases between. Germline V gene lookup returns CDR1 SGHRS and CDR2 YFSETQ. The CDR3 here is CASSFQGNQPQHF. Written as DNA, the CDR3 is TGCGCCAGCAGCTTTCAGGGAAATCAGCCCCAGCATTTT.

The chain employs TRBV6-5 and TRBJ1-2, with D possibly being TRBD1 (6 bases). Trimming left V 6 bases short and J 5 bases short, with 10 bases between. The length of the CDR3 is 12 residues. Looked up from germline, CDR1 is MNHEY and CDR2 is SVGAGI. The CDR3 region has the DNA TGTGCCAGCAGCCCCGGACAGTATGGCTACACCTTC. Protein product: CASSPGQYGYTF.

This chain connects TRBV2 to TRBJ1-5, with D possibly being TRBD1 (5 bases). The germline V gene encodes CDR1 SNHLY and CDR2 FYNNEI. The CDR3 contains 18 residues. V was cut by 4 bases and J by 0 bases, with 19 bases left in between. CDR3 amino acids: CASSVDKTDPYSNQPQHF. CDR3 nucleotides: TGTGCCAGCAGTGTCGATAAGACAGATCCTTATAGCAATCAGCCCCAGCATTTT. The full variable domain, its missing parts supplied by reference TRBV2 and TRBJ1-5, is EPEVTQTPSHQVTQMGQEVILRCVPISNHLYFYWYRQILGQKVEFLVSFYNNEISEKSEIFDDQFSVERPDGSNFTLKIRSTKLEDSAMYFCASSVDKTDPYSNQPQHFGDGTRLSIL.

The J gene is TRBJ1-6, the V gene TRBV9; D remains unclear. Trimming pared 2 bases from V and 9 bases from J, leaving 15 bases between. This CDR3 is 15 amino acids long. Germline V lookup: CDR1 SGDLS, CDR2 YYNGEE. The CDR3 loop is CASSVDGGGPSPLHF. The DNA for the CDR3 is TGTGCCAGCAGCGTGGACGGCGGAGGACCTTCACCCCTCCACTTT.

The V and J genes are TRBV7-9 and TRBJ1-2; weak D call: TRBD1 (6 bases). The germline gives CDR1 SEHNR, CDR2 FQNEAQ (reference sequence). Trimming stripped 1 base from V and 3 bases from J, with 9 bases between. The CDR3 runs to 14 residues. The CDR3: CASSLDRAHYGYTF. The CDR3 bases are TGTGCCAGCAGCTTAGACAGGGCTCACTATGGCTACACCTTC.

As to this clone: An end of the junction does not agree with germline; a read error may underlie this. The sample contains more than one DNA sequence encoding this CDR3. The rearrangement joins TRBV28 to TRBJ1-2; no definite D call. Per germline, CDR1 MDHEN and CDR2 SYDVKM. This CDR3 is built from 12 residues. The CDR3 DNA reads TGCGCCAGCAGTCTAAGACAAACCAGCTACACCTTC. Its translation: CASSLRQTSYTF.

J is TRBJ2-1 and V is TRBV5-1, with 12 bases fitting TRBD2. The J segment lost 0 bases and the V segment lost 4 bases, leaving 11 bases of the junction unmatched. The CDR3 is 19 amino acids. The germline gives CDR1 SGHRS, CDR2 YFSETQ. The CDR3 is CASSPEGTSGSPSYNEQFF. The CDR3 DNA follows: TGCGCCAGCAGCCCAGAAGGGACTAGCGGGTCCCCCTCCTACAATGAGCAGTTCTTC.

This clone was recorded only once. The chain has TRBV2 and TRBJ2-6; D not certain. The CDR3 loop spans 13 amino acids. Germline V gene lookup returns CDR1 SNHLY and CDR2 FYNNEI. V gave up 4 bases and J gave up 2 bases, with 3 bases separating them. The CDR3 DNA sequence: TGTGCCAGCAGTGGACCTGGGGCCAACGTCCTGACTTTC. It is translated as CASSGPGANVLTF.

V is TRBV7-2 and J is TRBJ2-7, with D maybe TRBD2 (6 bases). Germline CDR1 SGHTA, CDR2 FQGNSA. V lost 5 bases and J 2 bases, leaving 16 bases between the germline ends. This CDR3 has 15 residues. The DNA for the CDR3 is TGTGCCAGCAGCGCGGGACCGCCAGGTACCTACGAGCAGTACTTC. Encoded protein: CASSAGPPGTYEQYF.

The rearrangement uses TRBV6-1 and TRBJ2-7; 7 nucleotides line up with TRBD1. Germline CDR1 and CDR2: MNHNS and SASEGT. The CDR3 runs to 14 residues. Unmatched junction bases numbered 9, after V lost 8 bases and J lost 2 bases. The CDR3, as DNA: TGTGCCAGCTTCGCTCGGACAGGTCCCTACGAGCAGTACTTC. Residues: CASFARTGPYEQYF.

This chain links TRBV6-5 with TRBJ2-7; tentative D call: TRBD1 (5 bases). Trimming stripped 6 bases from V and 3 bases from J, with 9 bases between. Germline V gene sequence: CDR1 MNHEY, CDR2 SVGAGI. The CDR3 has 12 amino acids. CDR3 region: CASSSRVYEQYF. The CDR3 DNA reads TGTGCCAGCAGCTCCAGGGTCTACGAGCAGTACTTC.

V gene TRBV15 combines with J gene TRBJ1-2; D ambiguous. V gave up 1 base and J gave up 7 bases, with 10 bases separating them. The CDR3 sequence is 13 residues long. Germline V gene data show CDR1 as LNHNV and CDR2 as YYDKDF (reference sequence). The CDR3 sequence is CATSRGGYGGYTF. Written as DNA, the CDR3 is TGTGCCACCAGCAGAGGCGGGTATGGTGGCTACACCTTC.

CDR3 coding DNA: TGTGCCAGCTCACCTAAGGGGCATAAACAGGGTCCGGGCGAGCAGTACTTC. Protein: CASSPKGHKQGPGEQYF. The gene calls are TRBV18 and TRBJ2-7; maybe TRBD1 (6 bases). V was cut by 3 bases and J by 6 bases, with 24 bases left in between. This CDR3 contains 17 residues. From germline, CDR1 is KGHSH and CDR2 LQKENI. Complete variable domain (other parts from reference TRBV18 and TRBJ2-7): NAGVMQNPRHLVRRRGQEARLRCSPMKGHSHVYWYRQLPEEGLKFMVYLQKENIIDESGMPKERFSAEFPKEGPSILRIQQVVRGDSAAYFCASSPKGHKQGPGEQYFGPGTRLTVT.

The chain recombines TRBV7-9 with TRBJ1-1, with TRBD1 as a possible D gene (5 bases). Germline CDR1 reads SEHNR; CDR2 reads FQNEAQ (reference sequence). V lost 5 bases to trimming and J lost 0 bases, with 13 bases between them. The CDR3 is 15 residues long. The chain's CDR3 is CASSQNGGMNTEAFF. The CDR3 DNA is TGTGCCAGCAGCCAAAACGGGGGGATGAACACTGAAGCTTTCTTT. The full variable domain, in which reference TRBV7-9 and TRBJ1-1 provide the parts outside the CDR3, is DTGVSQNPRHKITKRGQNVTFRCDPISEHNRLYWYRQTLGQGPEFLTYFQNEAQLEKSRLLSDRFSAERPKGSFSTLEIQRTEQGDSAMYLCASSQNGGMNTEAFFGQGTRLTVV.

The chain is built from TRBV21-1 and TRBJ1-1; TRBD1, the D gene given by the table, was not confirmed from the DNA. TRBV21-1 corresponds to a pseudogene. CDR3 length equals 12 residues. CDR3 DNA sequence: TGTGCCAGCAGCAAAGGTGGCACCCCAGCTTTCTTT. It encodes CASSKGGTPAFF.

The chain joins TRBV2 to TRBJ2-3, with D hard to call. The CDR3 spans 12 residues. Trimming cost V 6 bases and J 6 bases, with 10 bases left between them. The germline gives CDR1 SNHLY, CDR2 FYNNEI. CDR3 sequence: CASRYDGDTQYF. The CDR3 DNA is TGTGCCAGCAGATACGACGGGGATACGCAGTATTTT.

The rearrangement links TRBV4-2 to TRBJ1-1; D gene ambiguous. V gave up 0 bases and J gave up 4 bases, with 12 bases separating them. The CDR3 is 15 residues long. From germline, CDR1 is LGHNA and CDR2 YNFKEQ. The DNA for the CDR3 is TGTGCCAGCAGCCAAGATTTTCGGACGGGCACTGAAGCTTTCTTT. Translation gives CASSQDFRTGTEAFF.

V is TRBV2 and J is TRBJ2-2, with D possibly called TRBD1 or TRBD2 (6 bases each). CDR3 size: 13 residues. CDR1 and CDR2 from the germline V gene are SNHLY and FYNNEI. V dropped 7 bases and J dropped 7 bases, with 13 bases sitting between them. The CDR3 nucleotides read TGTGCCAGCAAAGCAGGGGAGGTCGGGGAGCTGTTTTTT. Translated, it gives CASKAGEVGELFF.

The chain links TRBV7-3 to TRBJ2-1, with 12 bases aligning to TRBD2. V gave up 4 bases and J gave up 9 bases; unmatched junction bases: 4. Germline CDR1 is SGHTA and CDR2 is FQGTGA. This CDR3 spans 14 amino acids. As DNA, the CDR3 is TGTGCCAGCAGCTCGACTAGCGGGGGACGTGAGCAGTTCTTC. Translation gives CASSSTSGGREQFF.

The CDR3 is CASSSWTSGNTIYF. Written as DNA, the CDR3 is TGTGCCAGCAGCTCTTGGACCTCTGGAAACACCATATATTTT. V gene TRBV7-9 combines with J gene TRBJ1-3; D gene unclear. Germline assignment: CDR1 SEHNR and CDR2 FQNEAQ (reference sequence). The CDR3 has 14 residues. Trimming stripped 4 bases from V and 0 bases from J, with 7 bases between.

V gene TRBV4-2 combines with J gene TRBJ2-3; 10 nucleotides agree with TRBD2. With 1 base clipped from V and 0 bases from J, the junction kept 13 bases outside the gene matches. The CDR3 has 20 amino acids. Germline values: CDR1 LGHNA, CDR2 YNFKEQ. CDR3 in amino acids: CASSQVAKRGGYSSTDTQYF. CDR3 in DNA: TGTGCCAGCAGCCAAGTCGCCAAGCGGGGGGGCTACTCTAGCACAGATACGCAGTATTTT.

This chain connects TRBV12-5 to TRBJ1-1; no firm D call. The CDR3 runs 16 residues. Germline V gives CDR1 LGHNT, CDR2 FRNRAP. V was clipped by 2 bases and J by 8 bases, with 21 bases between them. The CDR3 nucleotides read TGTGCTAGTGGTTTGACGGGGTACCTGAGAACTCCGGAAGCTTTCTTT. As protein: CASGLTGYLRTPEAFF. The whole variable domain, filled in from reference TRBV12-5 and TRBJ1-1, reads DARVTQTPRHKVTEMGQEVTMRCQPILGHNTVFWYRQTMMQGLELLAYFRNRAPLDDSGMPKDRFSAEMPDATLATLKIQPSEPRDSAVYFCASGLTGYLRTPEAFFGQGTRLTVV.

This clone was seen a few times. The V and J genes are TRBV28 and TRBJ1-1; 8 bases are a match to TRBD1. J was trimmed by 5 bases and V by 6 bases; bases with no gene match: 5. The CDR3 length is 13 residues. CDR1 is MDHEN and CDR2 is SYDVKM in the germline V gene. CDR3 nucleotide sequence: TGTGCCAGCAGACTCACAGGGGGGACTGAAGCTTTCTTT. It specifies CASRLTGGTEAFF. The whole variable domain, remainder taken from reference TRBV28 and TRBJ1-1, is DVKVTQSSRYLVKRTGEKVFLECVQDMDHENMFWYRQDPGLGLRLIYFSYDVKMKEKGDIPEGYSVSREKKERFSLILESASTNQTSMYLCASRLTGGTEAFFGQGTRLTVV.

The rearrangement links TRBV5-1 to TRBJ2-3, with 12 bases aligning to TRBD2. Germline V gene sequence: CDR1 SGHRS, CDR2 YFSETQ. The CDR3 has 14 residues. Unmatched junction bases numbered 3, after V lost 4 bases and J lost 6 bases. The CDR3 loop reads CASSPGLAGDTQYF. The CDR3 DNA is TGCGCCAGCAGCCCCGGACTAGCGGGGGATACGCAGTATTTT.

This chain links TRBV2 with TRBJ1-1, with D maybe TRBD1 (5 bases). Germline lookup yields CDR1 SNHLY and CDR2 FYNNEI. V was trimmed by 11 bases and J by 4 bases, leaving 20 bases between them. The CDR3 sequence is 14 residues long. DNA for the CDR3: TGTGCCGGAAGGGAGGGCAGGGAGGGCACTGAAGCTTTCTTT. It yields the protein CAGREGREGTEAFF.

A few counts support this clone. Other DNA sequences in the same sample also yield this CDR3. V is TRBV5-4 and J is TRBJ1-1; 9 positions agree with TRBD1. Unmatched junction bases numbered 6, after V lost 4 bases and J lost 5 bases. CDR3 length: 14 amino acids. From germline, CDR1 is SGHNT and CDR2 YYREEE (reference sequence). The CDR3 DNA reads TGTGCCAGCAGCCAGAGACAGGGGGGAACTGAAGCTTTCTTT. Its protein is CASSQRQGGTEAFF.